Listed here are 23 T cell receptor beta chains from one sample, sequenced in a study of vaccination and CD4 T cells after COVID-19. Treatment here: approximately 9-day PBMC culture with coronavirus spike peptide pools or control peptides (ViraFEST assay). Scientists ran DNA taken from cultured CD4+ T cells through the Oncomine TCR Beta short-read assay for sequencing. TCRdb passed the PCR reads through MiXCR, listing each CDR3 protein once. The sample lists approximately 10,000 distinct CDR3 sequences; almost 60% were seen once. No antigen has been identified for these receptors. Sequenced: CD4+ T cells from blood, cultured in vitro. All receptors come from a human donor who had recovered from COVID-19.

The rearrangement links TRBV7-8 to TRBJ1-5; possibly TRBD1 for D (5 bases). V lost 5 bases and J lost 2, with 13 bases in between. Germline V CDR1 and CDR2: SGHVS, FQNEAQ. There are 15 residues in the CDR3. The CDR3 nucleotides read TGTGCCAGCAGCCGAGCTGGGGGGGGCAATCAGCCCCAGCATTTT. Residues: CASSRAGGGNQPQHF.

The J gene is TRBJ2-1, the V gene TRBV4-3; D is unclear. There are 14 residues in the CDR3. The germline CDR1 and CDR2 sequences are LGHNA and YSLEER. V lost 0 bases to trimming and J lost 9 bases, with 12 bases between them. CDR3 nucleotide sequence: TGCGCCAGCAGCCAAGATCCTCGGAATAGTGAGCAGTTCTTC. It encodes CASSQDPRNSEQFF.

There are a few counts of this clonotype. The DNA for the CDR3 is TGCAGTGCTAGAGATGGGCTAGCTGGGCTCGAGCAGTACTTC. Its translation: CSARDGLAGLEQYF. V gene TRBV20-1 combines with J gene TRBJ2-7, with a tentative D call TRBD2 (5 bases). In germline, CDR1 is DFQATT, CDR2 SNEGSKA (reference sequence). V lost 0 bases and J lost 6, with 15 bases in between. This CDR3 spans 14 amino acids.

This chain links TRBV7-9 with TRBJ2-2; 9 bases are a match to TRBD1. This CDR3 contains 17 residues. Germline lookup yields CDR1 SEHNR and CDR2 FQNEAQ (reference sequence). The ends lost 5 bases at V and 2 bases at J; junction bases unmatched: 9. CDR3 in amino acids: CASSQPSGQGNTGELFF. DNA of the CDR3: TGTGCCAGCAGCCAACCCTCGGGACAGGGAAACACCGGGGAGCTGTTTTTT. Full variable domain (outside the CDR3, taken from reference TRBV7-9 and TRBJ2-2): DTGVSQNPRHKITKRGQNVTFRCDPISEHNRLYWYRQTLGQGPEFLTYFQNEAQLEKSRLLSDRFSAERPKGSFSTLEIQRTEQGDSAMYLCASSQPSGQGNTGELFFGEGSRLTVL.

This clonotype was detected once. J is TRBJ2-1 and V is TRBV7-6; no firm D call. Trimming pared 3 bases from V and 1 base from J, leaving 10 bases between. The CDR3 has 15 amino acids. Looked up from germline, CDR1 is SGHVS and CDR2 is FNYEAQ. CDR3 loop: CASSFETGSYNEQFF. CDR3 sequence (DNA): TGTGCCAGCAGCTTTGAGACTGGGTCCTACAATGAGCAGTTCTTC.

This clonotype was observed a few times. The chain links TRBV2 to TRBJ1-5, with D perhaps TRBD1 (5 bases). Germline CDR1 SNHLY, CDR2 FYNNEI. This CDR3 contains 13 residues. V lost 11 bases and J 0 bases, leaving 11 bases between the germline ends. The CDR3 nucleotides read TGTGCCTGTATGGGGGATAGCAATCAGCCCCAGCATTTT. Translation gives CACMGDSNQPQHF.

V is TRBV7-9 and J is TRBJ1-5; 9 nucleotides agree with TRBD1. Germline CDR1 and CDR2: SEHNR and FQNEAQ (reference sequence). Trimming removed 5 bases from V and 3 bases from J; junction bases left unmatched: 5. The CDR3 has 15 amino acids. The CDR3 here is CASSAGQGYNQPQHF. The CDR3 bases are TGTGCCAGCAGCGCGGGACAGGGATACAATCAGCCCCAGCATTTT.

Comments on this clonotype: An end of the junction does not agree with germline; a read error may underlie this. This sequence joins TRBV4-1 and TRBJ1-5; D is uncertain. The CDR3 runs 15 residues. The germline V gene encodes CDR1 MGHRA and CDR2 YSYEKL. Here the CDR3 reads CANSQDPSPNQPQHF. The CDR3 coding sequence is TGCGCCAACAGCCAAGATCCATCGCCCAATCAGCCCCAGCATTTT.

This chain links TRBV2 with TRBJ2-7; either TRBD1 or TRBD2 may supply D (6 bases each). This CDR3 has 15 residues. Germline V gene data show CDR1 as SNHLY and CDR2 as FYNNEI. V lost 4 bases, J lost 6 bases, and 19 bases lay in between. The CDR3 protein is CASSAIDGGGFEQYF. The DNA for the CDR3 is TGTGCCAGCAGTGCGATAGACGGAGGGGGTTTCGAGCAGTACTTC.

The V and J genes are TRBV20-1 and TRBJ1-1, with D unresolved. CDR1 is DFQATT and CDR2 is SNEGSKA in the germline V gene (reference sequence). The ends were cut back, 3 bases at V and 3 bases at J, with 5 bases in the middle. This CDR3 is 11 amino acids long. This chain's CDR3 is CSASSDTEAFF. DNA of the CDR3: TGCAGTGCTAGTTCTGACACTGAAGCTTTCTTT.

The chain carries TRBV6-1 and TRBJ2-7; 8 bases are shared with TRBD1. J lost 3 bases, V lost 6 bases, and 4 bases had no gene match. The CDR3 extends over 13 amino acids. CDR1 is MNHNS, CDR2 SASEGT, per germline. The CDR3 spells CASRPQGVYEQYF. CDR3 nucleotides: TGTGCCAGCAGGCCACAGGGGGTCTACGAGCAGTACTTC.

CDR3 amino acids: CASSFGGNTDTQYF. The DNA for the CDR3 is TGTGCCAGCAGCTTTGGGGGGAACACAGATACGCAGTATTTT. The chain recombines TRBV7-9 with TRBJ2-3, with D perhaps TRBD2 (6 bases). Looked up from germline, CDR1 is SEHNR and CDR2 is FQNEAQ (reference sequence). The CDR3 extends over 14 amino acids. V was trimmed by 3 bases and J by 2 bases, leaving 9 bases between them.

This sequence joins TRBV20-1 and TRBJ2-5, with a tentative D call TRBD1 (5 bases). Germline V lookup: CDR1 DFQATT, CDR2 SNEGSKA (reference sequence). This CDR3 has 11 residues. V shed 6 bases and J shed 5 bases, with 10 bases lying between them. The CDR3 reads CSANGAETQYF. CDR3 bases: TGCAGTGCCAATGGGGCGGAGACCCAGTACTTC.

The chain joins TRBV29-1 to TRBJ1-2; TRBD1 aligns across 9 bases. CDR3 length equals 13 residues. After removal of 6 bases from V and 4 bases from J, the junction contained 6 bases not matched to a gene. Germline V CDR1 and CDR2: SQVTM, ANQGSEA. Here the CDR3 DNA reads TGCAGCGTCGGAACGGGACAGGGCTATGGCTACACCTTC. As protein: CSVGTGQGYGYTF.

The V call is TRBV20-1, the J call TRBJ1-2, with no clear D. CDR1 DFQATT and CDR2 SNEGSKA come from the germline V gene (reference sequence). V lost 3 bases, J lost 4 bases, and 12 bases lay in between. The CDR3 sequence is 13 residues long. The DNA of the CDR3 is TGCAGTGCTAGTAATCGGGCTAGCTATGGCTACACCTTC. It codes for CSASNRASYGYTF.

V is TRBV20-1 and J is TRBJ2-3, with 7 bases matching TRBD1. V lost 2 bases, J lost 4 bases, and 9 bases stayed unmatched. CDR1 is DFQATT and CDR2 is SNEGSKA in the germline V gene (reference sequence). The CDR3 runs 15 residues. The CDR3 loop is CSARKTGTAPDTQYF. The CDR3 DNA reads TGCAGTGCTAGAAAGACAGGGACCGCGCCAGATACGCAGTATTTT.

This chain joins TRBV7-2 and TRBJ2-1; D unclear. CDR3 length: 12 residues. V lost 2 bases, J lost 5 bases, and 4 bases lay in between. From germline, CDR1 is SGHTA and CDR2 FQGNSA. The CDR3: CASSLNHNEQFF. The CDR3, as DNA: TGTGCCAGCAGCTTAAATCACAATGAGCAGTTCTTC.

The chain links TRBV7-2 to TRBJ1-1; D unresolved. CDR1 is SGHTA and CDR2 is FQGNSA in the germline V gene. This CDR3 contains 13 residues. V lost 4 bases, J lost 0 bases, and 6 bases lay in between. The CDR3 coding sequence is TGTGCCAGCAGCTCGATAGTGAACACTGAAGCTTTCTTT. It specifies CASSSIVNTEAFF. The full variable domain, in which reference TRBV7-2 and TRBJ1-1 provide the parts outside the CDR3, is GAGVSQSPSNKVTEKGKDVELRCDPISGHTALYWYRQSLGQGLEFLIYFQGNSAPDKSGLPSDRFSAERTGGSVSTLTIQRTQQEDSAVYLCASSSIVNTEAFFGQGTRLTVV.

The chain uses TRBV12-3 or TRBV12-4 and TRBJ2-5; 12 bases line up with TRBD2. V dropped 1 base and J dropped 9; count of bases not matched to a gene: 9. This CDR3 is built from 16 residues. This CDR3 reads CASSLGRLAGESAQYF. The DNA for the CDR3 is TGTGCCAGCAGTTTAGGAAGACTAGCGGGAGAATCGGCCCAGTACTTC.

The CDR3 is CASTSGLNTGELFF. The CDR3 nucleotides read TGTGCCAGTACCTCGGGACTAAACACCGGGGAGCTGTTTTTT. V usage is TRBV19 and J usage is TRBJ2-2; TRBD2 matches at 7 bases. Trimming removed 7 bases from V and 2 bases from J; junction bases left unmatched: 4. The germline gives CDR1 LNHDA, CDR2 SQIVND (reference sequence). This CDR3 is built from 14 residues.

This chain uses TRBV19 with TRBJ1-6; weak D call: TRBD1 (6 bases). V shed 5 bases and J shed 10 bases, with 21 bases lying between them. The V gene's germline CDR1 is LNHDA and CDR2 SQIVND (reference sequence). This CDR3 spans 16 amino acids. The CDR3 spells CASSPTLNRDESPLHF. Written as DNA, the CDR3 is TGTGCCAGTAGTCCTACCCTCAACAGGGATGAATCACCCCTCCACTTT.

The chain is built from TRBV5-1 and TRBJ2-2, with D tentatively TRBD1 (6 bases). The germline CDR1 and CDR2 sequences are SGHRS and YFSETQ. Trimming removed 4 bases at V and 7 bases at J, with 17 bases between. CDR3 length: 15 amino acids. The CDR3 sequence is CASSIPGQSFGELFF. The DNA for the CDR3 is TGCGCCAGCAGCATTCCGGGACAATCTTTCGGGGAGCTGTTTTTT.

This clonotype has only a few counts. The genes are TRBV7-9 and TRBJ1-1; no clear D gene. The length of the CDR3 is 11 residues. Between the trimmed V and J ends, which lost 5 bases and 1 base, there was a span of 2 bases. The germline CDR1 and CDR2 sequences are SEHNR and FQNEAQ (reference sequence). The CDR3: CASSRNTEAFF. The CDR3 nucleotides are TGTGCCAGCAGCCGGAACACTGAAGCTTTCTTT.